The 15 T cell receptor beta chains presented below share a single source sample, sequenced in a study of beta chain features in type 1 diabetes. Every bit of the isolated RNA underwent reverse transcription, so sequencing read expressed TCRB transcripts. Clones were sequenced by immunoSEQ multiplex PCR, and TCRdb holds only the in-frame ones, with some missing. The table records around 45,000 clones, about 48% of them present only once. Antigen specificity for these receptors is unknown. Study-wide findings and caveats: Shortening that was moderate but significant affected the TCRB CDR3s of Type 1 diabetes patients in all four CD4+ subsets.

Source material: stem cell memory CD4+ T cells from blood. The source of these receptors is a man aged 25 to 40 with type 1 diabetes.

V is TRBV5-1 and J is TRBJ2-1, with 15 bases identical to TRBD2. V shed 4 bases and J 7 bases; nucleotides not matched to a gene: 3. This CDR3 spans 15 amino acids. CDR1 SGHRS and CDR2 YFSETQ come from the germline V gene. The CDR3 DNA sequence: TGCGCCAGCAGCATGGGACTAGCGGGAGGTAATGAGCAGTTCTTC. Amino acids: CASSMGLAGGNEQFF.

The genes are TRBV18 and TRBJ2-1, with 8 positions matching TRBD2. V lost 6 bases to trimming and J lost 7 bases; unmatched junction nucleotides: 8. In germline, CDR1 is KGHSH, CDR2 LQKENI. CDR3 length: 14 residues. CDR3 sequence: CASSPGLAANEQFF. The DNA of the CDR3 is TGTGCCAGCTCTCCAGGACTAGCCGCGAATGAGCAGTTCTTC.

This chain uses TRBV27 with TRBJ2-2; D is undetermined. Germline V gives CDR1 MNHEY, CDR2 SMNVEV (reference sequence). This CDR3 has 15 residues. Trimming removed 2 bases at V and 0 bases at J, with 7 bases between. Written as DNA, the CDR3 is TGTGCCAGCAGTTTAATGGGCCCGAACACCGGGGAGCTGTTTTTT. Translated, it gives CASSLMGPNTGELFF.

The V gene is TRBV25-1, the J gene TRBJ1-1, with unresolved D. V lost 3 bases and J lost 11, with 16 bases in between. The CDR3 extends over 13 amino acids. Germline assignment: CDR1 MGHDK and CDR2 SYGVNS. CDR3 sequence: CASSEGGSPQAFF. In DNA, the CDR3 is TGTGCCAGCAGTGAGGGCGGGTCTCCGCAGGCTTTCTTT.

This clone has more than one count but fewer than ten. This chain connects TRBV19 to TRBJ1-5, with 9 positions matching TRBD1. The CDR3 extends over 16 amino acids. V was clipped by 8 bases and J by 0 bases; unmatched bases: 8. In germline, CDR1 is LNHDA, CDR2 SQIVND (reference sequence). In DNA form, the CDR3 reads TGTGCCAGTTCGACAGGGGGGGGTTATAGCAATCAGCCCCAGCATTTT. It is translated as CASSTGGGYSNQPQHF.

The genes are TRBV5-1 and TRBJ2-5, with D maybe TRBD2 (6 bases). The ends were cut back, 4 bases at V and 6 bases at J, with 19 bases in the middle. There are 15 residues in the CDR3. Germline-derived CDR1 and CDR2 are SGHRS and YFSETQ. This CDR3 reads CASSPQAGLSKTQYF. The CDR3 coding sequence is TGCGCCAGCAGCCCACAGGCGGGGTTATCAAAGACCCAGTACTTC.

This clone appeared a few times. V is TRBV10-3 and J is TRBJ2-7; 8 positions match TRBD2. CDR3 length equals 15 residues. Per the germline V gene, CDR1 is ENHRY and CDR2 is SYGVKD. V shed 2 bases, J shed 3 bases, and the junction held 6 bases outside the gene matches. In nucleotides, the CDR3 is TGTGCCATCAGTGAGCTGGCTAGCGGGTACTACGAGCAGTACTTC. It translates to CAISELASGYYEQYF.

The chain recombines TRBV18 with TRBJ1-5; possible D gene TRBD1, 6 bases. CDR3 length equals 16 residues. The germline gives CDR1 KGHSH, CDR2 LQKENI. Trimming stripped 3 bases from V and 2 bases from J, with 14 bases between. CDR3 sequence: CASSPRRSGGNQPQHF. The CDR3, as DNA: TGTGCCAGCTCACCCCGTCGATCAGGGGGCAATCAGCCCCAGCATTTT.

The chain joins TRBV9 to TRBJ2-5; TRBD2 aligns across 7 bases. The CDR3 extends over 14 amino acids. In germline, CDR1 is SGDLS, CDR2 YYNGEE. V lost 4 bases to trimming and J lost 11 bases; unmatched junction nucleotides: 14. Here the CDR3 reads CASSSTGTRGEQYF. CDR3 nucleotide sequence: TGTGCCAGCAGCTCCACCGGGACCCGGGGGGAGCAGTACTTC.

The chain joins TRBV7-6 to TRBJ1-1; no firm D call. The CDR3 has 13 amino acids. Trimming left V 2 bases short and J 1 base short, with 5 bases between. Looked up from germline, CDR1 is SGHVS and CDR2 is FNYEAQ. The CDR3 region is CASSLSENTEAFF. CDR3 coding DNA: TGTGCCAGCAGCTTAAGCGAGAACACTGAAGCTTTCTTT.

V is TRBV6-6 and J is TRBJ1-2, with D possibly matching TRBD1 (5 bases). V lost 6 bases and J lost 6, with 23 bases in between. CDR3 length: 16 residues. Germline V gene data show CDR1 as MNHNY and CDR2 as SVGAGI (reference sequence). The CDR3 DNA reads TGTGCCAGCAGACCCCACCTTCCCGGGACTTACGATGGCTACACCTTC. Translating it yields CASRPHLPGTYDGYTF.

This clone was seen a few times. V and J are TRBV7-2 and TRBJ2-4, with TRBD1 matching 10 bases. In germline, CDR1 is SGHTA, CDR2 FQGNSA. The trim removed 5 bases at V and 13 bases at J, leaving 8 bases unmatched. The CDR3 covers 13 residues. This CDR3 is CASSPRDRGFQYF. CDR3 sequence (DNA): TGTGCCAGCAGCCCAAGGGACAGGGGCTTCCAGTACTTC.

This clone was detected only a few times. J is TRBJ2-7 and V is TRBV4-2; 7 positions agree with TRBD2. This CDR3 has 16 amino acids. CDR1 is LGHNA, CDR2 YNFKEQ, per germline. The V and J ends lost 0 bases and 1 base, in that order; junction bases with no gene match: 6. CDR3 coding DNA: TGTGCCAGCAGCCAAGATCAGGGAGCGGGGTCCTACGAGCAGTACTTC. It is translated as CASSQDQGAGSYEQYF.

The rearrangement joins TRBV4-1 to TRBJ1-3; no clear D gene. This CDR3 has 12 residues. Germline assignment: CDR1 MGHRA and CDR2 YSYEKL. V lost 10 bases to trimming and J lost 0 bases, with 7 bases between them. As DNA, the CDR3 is TGCGCCACCTCGAGCTCTGGAAACACCATATATTTT. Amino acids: CATSSSGNTIYF.

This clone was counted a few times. DNA of the CDR3: TGCGCCAGCAGCTTGGAAGGGGGACCAGCCTACGAGCAGTACTTC. Its protein product is CASSLEGGPAYEQYF. The rearrangement uses TRBV5-1 and TRBJ2-7, with D possibly matching TRBD1 (6 bases). V gave up 0 bases and J gave up 2 bases, with 12 bases separating them. Germline-derived CDR1 and CDR2 are SGHRS and YFSETQ. CDR3 length: 15 residues.